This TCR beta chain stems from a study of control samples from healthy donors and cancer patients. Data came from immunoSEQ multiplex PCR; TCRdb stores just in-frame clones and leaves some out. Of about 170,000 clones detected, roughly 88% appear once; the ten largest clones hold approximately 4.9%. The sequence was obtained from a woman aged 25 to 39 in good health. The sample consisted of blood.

CDR3 in DNA: TGCGCCAGCAGCCAAGATACGGACAGCTTTAACCAAGAGACCCAGTACTTC. Translating gives CASSQDTDSFNQETQYF. The rearrangement uses TRBV4-1 and TRBJ2-5; possible D gene TRBD1, 6 bases. Trimming removed 0 bases at V and 0 bases at J, with 14 bases between. The CDR3 extends over 17 amino acids. CDR1 MGHRA and CDR2 YSYEKL come from the germline V gene.